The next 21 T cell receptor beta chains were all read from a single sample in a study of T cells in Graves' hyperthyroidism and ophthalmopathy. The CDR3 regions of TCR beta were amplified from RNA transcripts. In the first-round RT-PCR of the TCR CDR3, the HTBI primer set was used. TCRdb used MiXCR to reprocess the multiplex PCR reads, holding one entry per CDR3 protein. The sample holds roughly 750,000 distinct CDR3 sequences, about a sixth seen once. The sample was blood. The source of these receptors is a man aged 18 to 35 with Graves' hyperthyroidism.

CDR3 sequence (DNA): TGTGCCAGCAACCCCGGGGACAGGGATTCACCCCTCCACTTT. Its protein is CASNPGDRDSPLHF. This sequence joins TRBV2 and TRBJ1-6; 9 nucleotides align to TRBD1. Germline V gives CDR1 SNHLY, CDR2 FYNNEI. The CDR3 is 14 amino acids. V lost 7 bases and J lost 8; bases outside the gene matches: 6.

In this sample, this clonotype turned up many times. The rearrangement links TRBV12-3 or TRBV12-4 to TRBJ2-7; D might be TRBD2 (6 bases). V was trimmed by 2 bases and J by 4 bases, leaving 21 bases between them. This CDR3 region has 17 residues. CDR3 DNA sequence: TGTGCCAGCAGTTTATCCAGGCCGAGGGGAGGTTTATACGAGCAGTACTTC. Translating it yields CASSLSRPRGGLYEQYF.

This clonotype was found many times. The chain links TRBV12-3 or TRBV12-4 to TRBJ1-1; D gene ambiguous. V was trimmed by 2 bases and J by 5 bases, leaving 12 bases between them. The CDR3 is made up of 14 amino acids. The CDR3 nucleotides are TGTGCCAGCAGTTTAACCTCTGGGAAAACTGAAGCTTTCTTT. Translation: CASSLTSGKTEAFF.

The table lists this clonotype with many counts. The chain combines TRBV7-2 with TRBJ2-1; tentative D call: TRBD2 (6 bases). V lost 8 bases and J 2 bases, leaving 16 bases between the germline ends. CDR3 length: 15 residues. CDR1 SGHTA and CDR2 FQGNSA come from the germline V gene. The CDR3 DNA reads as TGTGCCAGCCGCTATAATGCGGGGCCCTACAATGAGCAGTTCTTC. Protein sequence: CASRYNAGPYNEQFF.

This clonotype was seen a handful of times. The CDR3 nucleotides read TGCGCCAGCAGTGAGTCTCAGGGGGCTAGCACAGATACGCAGTATTTT. Translation gives CASSESQGASTDTQYF. The V call is TRBV10-2, the J call TRBJ2-3; 8 bases match TRBD1. V was pared by 0 bases and J by 0 bases, with 2 bases of the junction left unmatched. This CDR3 contains 16 residues. Per the germline V gene, CDR1 is WSHSY and CDR2 is SAAADI.

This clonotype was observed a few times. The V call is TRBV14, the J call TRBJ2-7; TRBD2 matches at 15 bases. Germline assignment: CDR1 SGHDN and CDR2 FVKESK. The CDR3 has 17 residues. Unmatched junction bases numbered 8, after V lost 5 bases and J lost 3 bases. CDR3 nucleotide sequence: TGTGCCAGCAGCTTAACTCAGGGACTAGCGGGAGGCTACGAGCAGTACTTC. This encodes CASSLTQGLAGGYEQYF.

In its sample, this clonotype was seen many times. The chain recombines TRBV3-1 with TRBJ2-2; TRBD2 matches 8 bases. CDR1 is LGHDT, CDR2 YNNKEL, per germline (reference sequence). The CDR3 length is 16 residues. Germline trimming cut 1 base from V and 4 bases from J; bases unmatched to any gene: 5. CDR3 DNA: TGTGCCAGCAGCCAAGTATTAGCGGGATTCACCGGGGAGCTGTTTTTT. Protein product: CASSQVLAGFTGELFF. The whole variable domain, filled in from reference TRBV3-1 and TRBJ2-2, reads DTAVSQTPKYLVTQMGNDKSIKCEQNLGHDTMYWYKQDSKKFLKIMFSYNNKELIINETVPNRFSPKSPDKAHLNLHINSLELGDSAVYFCASSQVLAGFTGELFFGEGSRLTVL.

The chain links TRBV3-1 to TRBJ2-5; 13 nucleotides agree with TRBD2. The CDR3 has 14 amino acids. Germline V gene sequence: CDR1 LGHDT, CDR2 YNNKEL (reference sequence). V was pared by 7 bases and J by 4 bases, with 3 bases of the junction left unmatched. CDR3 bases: TGTGCCAGCACACGACTAGCGGGGGGAGAGACCCAGTACTTC. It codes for CASTRLAGGETQYF.

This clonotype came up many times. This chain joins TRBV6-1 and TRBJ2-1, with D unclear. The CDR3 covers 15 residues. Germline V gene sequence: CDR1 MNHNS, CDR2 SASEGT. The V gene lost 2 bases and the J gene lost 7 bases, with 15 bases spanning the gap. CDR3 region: CASSELSGFGNEQFF. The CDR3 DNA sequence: TGTGCCAGCAGTGAATTATCAGGCTTTGGGAATGAGCAGTTCTTC.

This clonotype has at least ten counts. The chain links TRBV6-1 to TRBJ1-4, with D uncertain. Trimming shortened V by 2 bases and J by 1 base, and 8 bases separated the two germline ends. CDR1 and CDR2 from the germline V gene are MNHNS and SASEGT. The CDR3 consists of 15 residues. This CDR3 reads CASSELGGTNEKLFF. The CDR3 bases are TGTGCCAGCAGTGAACTGGGCGGAACTAATGAAAAACTGTTTTTT.

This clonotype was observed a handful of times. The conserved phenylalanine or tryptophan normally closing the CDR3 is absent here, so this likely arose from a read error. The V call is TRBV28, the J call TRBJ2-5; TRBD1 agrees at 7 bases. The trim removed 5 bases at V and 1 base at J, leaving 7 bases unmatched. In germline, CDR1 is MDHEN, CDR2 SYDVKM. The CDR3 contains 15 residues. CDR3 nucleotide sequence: TGTGCCAGCAGTCAGGGGGTCCGGTTCCAAGAGACCCAGTACTCC. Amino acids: CASSQGVRFQETQYS.

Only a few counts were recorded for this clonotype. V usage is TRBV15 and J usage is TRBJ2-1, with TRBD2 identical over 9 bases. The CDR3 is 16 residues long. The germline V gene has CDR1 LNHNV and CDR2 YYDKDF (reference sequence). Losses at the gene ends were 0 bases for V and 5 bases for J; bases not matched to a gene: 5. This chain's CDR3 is CATSRDTTSGHNEQFF. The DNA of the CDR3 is TGTGCCACCAGCAGAGATACGACTAGCGGTCACAATGAGCAGTTCTTC.

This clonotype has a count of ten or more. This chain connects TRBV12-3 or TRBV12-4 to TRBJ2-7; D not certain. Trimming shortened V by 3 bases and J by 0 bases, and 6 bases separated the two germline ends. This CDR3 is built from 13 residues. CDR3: CASSFQTSYEQYF. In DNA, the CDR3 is TGTGCCAGCAGTTTCCAGACCTCCTACGAGCAGTACTTC.

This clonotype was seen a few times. The chain's CDR3 is CASSPRRGQGPYEQYF. Here the CDR3 DNA reads TGTGCCAGCAGCCCTCGACGGGGACAGGGGCCCTACGAGCAGTACTTC. The V and J genes are TRBV9 and TRBJ2-7; 10 positions match TRBD1. The CDR3 spans 16 residues. V lost 4 bases to trimming and J lost 2 bases; unmatched junction nucleotides: 9. Germline CDR1 and CDR2: SGDLS and YYNGEE. Full variable domain (outside the CDR3, taken from reference TRBV9 and TRBJ2-7): DSGVTQTPKHLITATGQRVTLRCSPRSGDLSVYWYQQSLDQGLQFLIQYYNGEERAKGNILERFSAQQFPDLHSELNLSSLELGDSALYFCASSPRRGQGPYEQYFGPGTRLTVT.

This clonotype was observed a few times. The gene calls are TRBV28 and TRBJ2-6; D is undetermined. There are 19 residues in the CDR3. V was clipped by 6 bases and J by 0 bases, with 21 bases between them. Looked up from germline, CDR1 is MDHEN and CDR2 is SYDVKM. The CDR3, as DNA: TGTGCCAGCAGCCGCGATCTGGGCACCACTATCTCTGGGGCCAACGTCCTGACTTTC. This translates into CASSRDLGTTISGANVLTF.

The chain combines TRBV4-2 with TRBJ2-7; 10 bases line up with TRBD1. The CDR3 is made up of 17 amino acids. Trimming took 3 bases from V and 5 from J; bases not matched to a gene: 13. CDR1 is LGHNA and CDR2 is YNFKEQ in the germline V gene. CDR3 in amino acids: CASSHPSTKTGGHEQYF. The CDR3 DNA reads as TGTGCCAGCAGCCATCCAAGCACCAAGACAGGGGGCCACGAGCAGTACTTC.

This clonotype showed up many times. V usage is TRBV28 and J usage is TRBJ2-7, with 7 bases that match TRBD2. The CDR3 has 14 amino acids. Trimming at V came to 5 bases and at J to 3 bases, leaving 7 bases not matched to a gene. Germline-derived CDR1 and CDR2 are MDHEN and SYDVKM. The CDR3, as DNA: TGTGCCAGCAGTCCCGCTCAGCGGGGCTACGAGCAGTACTTC. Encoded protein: CASSPAQRGYEQYF.

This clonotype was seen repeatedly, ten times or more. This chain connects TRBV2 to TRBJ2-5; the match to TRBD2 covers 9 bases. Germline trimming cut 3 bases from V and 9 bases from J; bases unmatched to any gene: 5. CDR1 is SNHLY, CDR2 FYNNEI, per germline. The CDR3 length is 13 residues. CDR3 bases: TGTGCCAGCAGTGAGGCGGGAGGGCCCCCCCAGTACTTC. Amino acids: CASSEAGGPPQYF.

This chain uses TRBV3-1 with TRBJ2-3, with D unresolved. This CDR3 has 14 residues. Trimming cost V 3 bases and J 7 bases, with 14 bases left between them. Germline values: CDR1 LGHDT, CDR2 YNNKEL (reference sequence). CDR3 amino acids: CASSHLASLNTQYF. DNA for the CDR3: TGTGCCAGCAGCCACTTGGCCTCTCTGAATACGCAGTATTTT.

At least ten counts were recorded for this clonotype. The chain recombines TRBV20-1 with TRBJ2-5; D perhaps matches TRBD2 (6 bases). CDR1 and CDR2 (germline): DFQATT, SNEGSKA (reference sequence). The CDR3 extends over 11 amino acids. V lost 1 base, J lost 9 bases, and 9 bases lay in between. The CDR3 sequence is CSARAGDSQYF. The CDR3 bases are TGCAGTGCTAGAGCGGGAGATTCCCAGTACTTC.

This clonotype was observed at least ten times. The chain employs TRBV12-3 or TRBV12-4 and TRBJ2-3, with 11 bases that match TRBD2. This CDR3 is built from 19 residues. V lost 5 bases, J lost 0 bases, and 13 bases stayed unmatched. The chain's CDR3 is CASSGGLAGYVSSTDTQYF. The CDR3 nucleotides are TGTGCCAGCAGTGGCGGACTAGCGGGTTATGTATCTAGCACAGATACGCAGTATTTT.